This T cell receptor beta chain was captured in a study of blood T cell repertoires in COVID-19. Study at large: Samples taken during acute and convalescent COVID-19 were collected in the United States, Italy and Spain. T cells, B-cell-depleted T cells, or PBMCs supplied cDNA or gDNA.

Per the germline V gene, CDR1 is SGHTA and CDR2 is FQGNSA. Trimming cost V 2 bases and J 3 bases; bases outside gene matches: 10. This CDR3 contains 19 residues. As originally analysed: Quantification of nucleated cells was approximated via reference gene primer amplification. The method was immunoSEQ multiplex PCR; TCRdb's version includes in-frame clones alone and lacks a portion of them. D and trimming were read from the DNA, whereas the V and J calls and clone size are those reported in that table. The sample records roughly 200,000 clones, approximately 81% being singletons. The chain has TRBV7-2 and TRBJ2-2; 12 nucleotides agree with TRBD2. This TCR came from a woman at least 80 years old with acute or convalescent COVID-19. Sequencing was performed on peripheral blood. The DNA for the CDR3 is TGTGCCAGCAGCTTACGGCTAGCGGGAGGGCCTGGGTACACCGGGGAGCTGTTTTTT. It translates to CASSLRLAGGPGYTGELFF. The whole variable domain, remainder taken from reference TRBV7-2 and TRBJ2-2, is GAGVSQSPSNKVTEKGKDVELRCDPISGHTALYWYRQSLGQGLEFLIYFQGNSAPDKSGLPSDRFSAERTGGSVSTLTIQRTQQEDSAVYLCASSLRLAGGPGYTGELFFGEGSRLTVL.